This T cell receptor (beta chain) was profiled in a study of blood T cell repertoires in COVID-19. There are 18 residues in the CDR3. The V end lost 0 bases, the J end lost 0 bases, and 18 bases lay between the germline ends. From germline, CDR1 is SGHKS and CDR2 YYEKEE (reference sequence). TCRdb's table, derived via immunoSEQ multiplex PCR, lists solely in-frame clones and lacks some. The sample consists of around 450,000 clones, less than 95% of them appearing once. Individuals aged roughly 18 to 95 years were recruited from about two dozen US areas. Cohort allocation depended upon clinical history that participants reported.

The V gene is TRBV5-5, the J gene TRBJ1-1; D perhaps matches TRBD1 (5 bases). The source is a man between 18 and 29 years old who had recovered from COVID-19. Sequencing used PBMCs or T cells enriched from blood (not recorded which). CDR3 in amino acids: CASSLGDWEAQMNTEAFF. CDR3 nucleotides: TGTGCCAGCAGCTTGGGGGACTGGGAGGCCCAGATGAACACTGAAGCTTTCTTT.